These T cell receptor beta chains were read from a single sample in a study of shared clonotypes between healthy human individuals. Sequencing used immunoSEQ multiplex PCR; TCRdb keeps in-frame clones, though not all of them. The sample contains approximately 2,300,000 clones, around 92% of which appear only once. The specimen sequenced was naive CD4+ T cells from PBMCs. The receptors were sampled from a man aged 18-30 years in good health. Some clones in this sample may be carry-over from other donors' samples. The CDR3 runs from the conserved cysteine through the conserved F or W. A D gene is named only where the DNA matches it firmly. Some rows mark clone size as missing; the rest say once, few, many or name a class of expanded clone.

v_gene: TRBV5-4; j_gene: TRBJ2-1; d_gene: NA; abundance: NA; len: 16; CDR3nt: TGTGCCAGCAGCCCCTCGAGTAGGGGCGTCTACAATGAGCAGTTCTTC; CDR3aa: CASSPSSRGVYNEQFF
v_gene: TRBV4-1; j_gene: TRBJ2-7; d_gene: TRBD1; abundance: NA; len: 15; CDR3nt: TGCGCCAGCAGCCAAGGGACAGGGAAATACGACGAGCAGTACTTC; CDR3aa: CASSQGTGKYDEQYF
v_gene: TRBV28; j_gene: TRBJ2-1; d_gene: TRBD2; abundance: NA; len: 14; CDR3nt: TGTGCCAGCAGTTTAGCCCTAGCGGGAGGGCAGCAGTTCTTC; CDR3aa: CASSLALAGGQQFF
v_gene: TRBV19; j_gene: TRBJ1-5; d_gene: NA; abundance: NA; len: 15; CDR3nt: TGTGCCAGTAGTATACTAAAGGCTAGCAATCAGCCCCAGCATTTT; CDR3aa: CASSILKASNQPQHF
v_gene: TRBV5-1; j_gene: TRBJ1-1; d_gene: TRBD1; abundance: NA; len: 17; CDR3nt: TGCGCCAGCAGCCCCGAGAGGACAGGGCGAAGGAACACTGAAGCTTTCTTT; CDR3aa: CASSPERTGRRNTEAFF
v_gene: TRBV19; j_gene: TRBJ1-1; d_gene: NA; abundance: NA; len: 14; CDR3nt: TGTGCCAGTAGCCGAACAGGGATTATAACTGAAGCTTTCTTT; CDR3aa: CASSRTGIITEAFF
v_gene: TRBV27; j_gene: TRBJ2-1; d_gene: NA; abundance: NA; len: 15; CDR3nt: TGTGCCAGCAGTTTAAAATTTGTTTCGTACAATGAGCAGTTCTTC; CDR3aa: CASSLKFVSYNEQFF
v_gene: TRBV28; j_gene: TRBJ1-2; d_gene: NA; abundance: NA; len: 14; CDR3nt: TGTGCCAGCAGTTTCCCGTCCGGCAACTATGGCTACACCTTC; CDR3aa: CASSFPSGNYGYTF
v_gene: TRBV11-2; j_gene: TRBJ2-6; d_gene: NA; abundance: once; len: 14; CDR3nt: TGTGCCAGCAGCCCAGCGTCTGGGGCCAACGTCCTGACTTTC; CDR3aa: CASSPASGANVLTF
v_gene: TRBV5-1; j_gene: TRBJ2-3; d_gene: TRBD2; abundance: NA; len: 16; CDR3nt: TGCGCCAGCAGCTCCCGGGAGCTAGCGGGACCAGATACGCAGTATTTT; CDR3aa: CASSSRELAGPDTQYF
v_gene: TRBV11-2; j_gene: TRBJ1-3; d_gene: NA; abundance: NA; len: 15; CDR3nt: TGTGCCAGCAGCTCGACGGGGGGAACTGGAAACACCATATATTTT; CDR3aa: CASSSTGGTGNTIYF
v_gene: TRBV28; j_gene: TRBJ2-5; d_gene: NA; abundance: NA; len: 16; CDR3nt: TGTGCCAGCACCTCTCCAGGGGGGGGGAACTGGGAGACCCAGTACTTC; CDR3aa: CASTSPGGGNWETQYF
v_gene: TRBV7-3; j_gene: TRBJ1-1; d_gene: TRBD1; abundance: once; len: 14; CDR3nt: TGTGCCAGCAGCTCCCCCGGGACAGGGGGTAGGGCTTTCTTT; CDR3aa: CASSSPGTGGRAFF
v_gene: TRBV5-4; j_gene: TRBJ2-6; d_gene: TRBD1; abundance: NA; len: 17; CDR3nt: TGTGCCAGCAGCCGGGGACAGGTACTCTCTGGGGCCAACGTCCTGACTTTC; CDR3aa: CASSRGQVLSGANVLTF
v_gene: TRBV6-6; j_gene: TRBJ1-5; d_gene: TRBD1; abundance: NA; len: 15; CDR3nt: TGTGCCAGCAGTCCGGACAGGGGAAGCAATCAGCCCCAGCATTTT; CDR3aa: CASSPDRGSNQPQHF
v_gene: TRBV7-9; j_gene: TRBJ2-5; d_gene: NA; abundance: once; len: 17; CDR3nt: TGTGCCAGCAGCTTAGGAGGCCGGCCTAGTCCTCAAGAGACCCAGTACTTC; CDR3aa: CASSLGGRPSPQETQYF
v_gene: TRBV28; j_gene: TRBJ1-5; d_gene: NA; abundance: NA; len: 15; CDR3nt: TGTGCCAGCAGTTCTCGAGGTTATAGCAATCAGCCCCAGCATTTT; CDR3aa: CASSSRGYSNQPQHF
v_gene: TRBV10-3; j_gene: TRBJ2-2; d_gene: TRBD1; abundance: NA; len: 15; CDR3nt: TGTGCCATCAGTGAGAGGACAGGCGACACCGGGGAGCTGTTTTTT; CDR3aa: CAISERTGDTGELFF
v_gene: TRBV2; j_gene: TRBJ1-2; d_gene: NA; abundance: NA; len: 13; CDR3nt: TGTGCCAGTACCGGACACTCTAACTATGGCTACACCTTC; CDR3aa: CASTGHSNYGYTF
v_gene: TRBV5-1; j_gene: TRBJ2-1; d_gene: TRBD2; abundance: NA; len: 15; CDR3nt: TGCGCCAGCAGCCCGGCTAGCGGAACCTACAATGAGCAGTTCTTC; CDR3aa: CASSPASGTYNEQFF
v_gene: TRBV27; j_gene: TRBJ1-5; d_gene: NA; abundance: NA; len: 14; CDR3nt: TGTGCCAGCAGTCCACTACAGGGTCCTCAGCCCCAGCATTTT; CDR3aa: CASSPLQGPQPQHF
v_gene: TRBV6-5; j_gene: TRBJ2-7; d_gene: TRBD1; abundance: NA; len: 14; CDR3nt: TGTGCCAGCAGGGGACAGGGAGCATCCTACGAGCAGTACTTC; CDR3aa: CASRGQGASYEQYF
v_gene: TRBV19; j_gene: TRBJ2-7; d_gene: NA; abundance: NA; len: 15; CDR3nt: TGTGCCAGTAATGCCGGGACACAGAGCTCCTACGAGCAGTACTTC; CDR3aa: CASNAGTQSSYEQYF
v_gene: TRBV27; j_gene: TRBJ1-5; d_gene: TRBD1; abundance: NA; len: 15; CDR3nt: TGTGCCAGCAGTGCGTCGACAGGGCTACGCCAGCCCCAGCATTTT; CDR3aa: CASSASTGLRQPQHF
v_gene: TRBV7-2; j_gene: TRBJ2-3; d_gene: NA; abundance: NA; len: 13; CDR3nt: TGTGCCAGCAGCTTAGTATCTCCCCAGACGCAGTATTTT; CDR3aa: CASSLVSPQTQYF
v_gene: TRBV5-1; j_gene: TRBJ2-7; d_gene: NA; abundance: NA; len: 12; CDR3nt: TGCGCCAGCAGCTTGACGGGGGACGAGCAGTACTTC; CDR3aa: CASSLTGDEQYF
v_gene: TRBV27; j_gene: TRBJ1-2; d_gene: NA; abundance: NA; len: 14; CDR3nt: TGTGCCAGCAGTTTACGGCCCGGTAACTATGGCTACACCTTC; CDR3aa: CASSLRPGNYGYTF
v_gene: TRBV18; j_gene: TRBJ1-1; d_gene: TRBD1; abundance: NA; len: 15; CDR3nt: TGTGCCAGCTCATCGCTTACAGGGGGCAAGTCTGAAGCTTTCTTT; CDR3aa: CASSSLTGGKSEAFF
v_gene: TRBV6-5; j_gene: TRBJ2-3; d_gene: NA; abundance: NA; len: 14; CDR3nt: TGTGCCAGCAATCGGGGCGGGGGCACAGATACGCAGTATTTT; CDR3aa: CASNRGGGTDTQYF
v_gene: TRBV7-2; j_gene: TRBJ2-1; d_gene: NA; abundance: NA; len: 13; CDR3nt: TGTGCCAGCAGCTCAGAGAGGGGGGGGTTGCAGTTCTTC; CDR3aa: CASSSERGGLQFF
v_gene: TRBV11-1; j_gene: TRBJ2-7; d_gene: NA; abundance: NA; len: 15; CDR3nt: TGTGCCAGCAGTACACAGTCCGGGGGCTCCTACGAGCAGTACTTC; CDR3aa: CASSTQSGGSYEQYF
v_gene: TRBV18; j_gene: TRBJ2-3; d_gene: NA; abundance: NA; len: 11; CDR3nt: TGTGCCAGCTCGGGGTCCGATACGCAGTATTTT; CDR3aa: CASSGSDTQYF
v_gene: TRBV10-3; j_gene: TRBJ2-2; d_gene: NA; abundance: NA; len: 15; CDR3nt: TGTGCCATCAGTGGACGGGACCCAGACACCGGGGAGCTGTTTTTT; CDR3aa: CAISGRDPDTGELFF
v_gene: TRBV5-1; j_gene: TRBJ2-7; d_gene: TRBD1; abundance: NA; len: 13; CDR3nt: TGCGCCAGCAGCTTGTGGACAGGGAACGAGCAGTACTTC; CDR3aa: CASSLWTGNEQYF
v_gene: TRBV27; j_gene: TRBJ1-5; d_gene: NA; abundance: NA; len: 19; CDR3nt: TGTGCCAGCAGTTTAGAGGGAGGGACTCTGTTTGGCCGCAATCAGCCCCAGCATTTT; CDR3aa: CASSLEGGTLFGRNQPQHF
v_gene: TRBV6-4; j_gene: TRBJ1-1; d_gene: NA; abundance: NA; len: 14; CDR3nt: TGTGCCAGCAGAGACCCCGGTAGGGGGACTGAAGCTTTCTTT; CDR3aa: CASRDPGRGTEAFF
v_gene: TRBV5-1; j_gene: TRBJ2-5; d_gene: NA; abundance: NA; len: 16; CDR3nt: TGCGCCAGCAGCTCAAATGCGGGACGCCCACAAGAGACCCAGTACTTC; CDR3aa: CASSSNAGRPQETQYF
v_gene: TRBV2; j_gene: TRBJ1-3; d_gene: TRBD1; abundance: NA; len: 15; CDR3nt: TGTGCCAGCAGTCCACAGGGGGCCGCTGGAAACACCATATATTTT; CDR3aa: CASSPQGAAGNTIYF
v_gene: TRBV4-2; j_gene: TRBJ2-3; d_gene: NA; abundance: NA; len: 15; CDR3nt: TGTGCCAGCAGCCAGATTGGGACTAGCACAGATACGCAGTATTTT; CDR3aa: CASSQIGTSTDTQYF
v_gene: TRBV5-4; j_gene: TRBJ1-3; d_gene: NA; abundance: NA; len: 20; CDR3nt: TGTGCCAGCAGCTTGCGAGTCTCGGTCAGACAAAATTCCTCTGGAAACACCATATATTTT; CDR3aa: CASSLRVSVRQNSSGNTIYF
v_gene: TRBV4-1; j_gene: TRBJ2-7; d_gene: TRBD2; abundance: NA; len: 17; CDR3nt: TGCGCCAGCAGCCAAGATCCGGCTAGCGGAATCTCCTACGAGCAGTACTTC; CDR3aa: CASSQDPASGISYEQYF
v_gene: TRBV28; j_gene: TRBJ2-7; d_gene: NA; abundance: NA; len: 14; CDR3nt: TGTGCCAGCAGTTTTGAGGGGTCAGCCTACGAGCAGTACTTC; CDR3aa: CASSFEGSAYEQYF
v_gene: TRBV18; j_gene: TRBJ1-1; d_gene: NA; abundance: NA; len: 17; CDR3nt: TGTGCCAGCTCACCACCGGGTGCACGGACCATGAACACTGAAGCTTTCTTT; CDR3aa: CASSPPGARTMNTEAFF
v_gene: TRBV11-3; j_gene: TRBJ1-1; d_gene: NA; abundance: NA; len: 14; CDR3nt: TGTGCCAGCAGCCCCGGACCAAGCGGGACTGAAGCTTTCTTT; CDR3aa: CASSPGPSGTEAFF
v_gene: TRBV6-4; j_gene: TRBJ1-2; d_gene: NA; abundance: NA; len: 13; CDR3nt: TGTGCCAGCAGTGAACACGGGGGGGCTGGCTACACCTTC; CDR3aa: CASSEHGGAGYTF
v_gene: TRBV10-3; j_gene: TRBJ2-1; d_gene: NA; abundance: few; len: 14; CDR3nt: TGTGCCATCAGTTCCACCCCGGGCGTCAATGAGCAGTTCTTC; CDR3aa: CAISSTPGVNEQFF
v_gene: TRBV23-1; j_gene: TRBJ2-7; d_gene: NA; abundance: NA; len: 14; CDR3nt: TGCGCCAGCAGCCCGCCAGGGGCCTGCTACGAGCAGTACTTC; CDR3aa: CASSPPGACYEQYF
v_gene: TRBV5-6; j_gene: TRBJ2-7; d_gene: TRBD2; abundance: NA; len: 15; CDR3nt: TGTGCCAGCAGCTTGGGTAGCGGGAGTTCCTACGAGCAGTACTTC; CDR3aa: CASSLGSGSSYEQYF
v_gene: TRBV28; j_gene: TRBJ2-7; d_gene: TRBD2; abundance: NA; len: 14; CDR3nt: TGTGCCACCGAACTAGCGGGAGGGCCGGGCGAGCAGTACTTC; CDR3aa: CATELAGGPGEQYF
v_gene: TRBV29-1; j_gene: TRBJ2-3; d_gene: NA; abundance: once; len: 13; CDR3nt: TGCAGCGTTGCTAACCCCCTTTCAGATACGCAGTATTTT; CDR3aa: CSVANPLSDTQYF
v_gene: TRBV4-1; j_gene: TRBJ2-5; d_gene: TRBD2; abundance: NA; len: 18; CDR3nt: TGCGCCAGCAGCCAAGATTGGCTAGCGGGAGGGCCTGAAGAGACCCAGTACTTC; CDR3aa: CASSQDWLAGGPEETQYF
v_gene: TRBV2; j_gene: TRBJ1-5; d_gene: NA; abundance: NA; len: 14; CDR3nt: TGTGCCAGCAGTGTTTTGGACAGCGGGACGTCCCAGCATTTT; CDR3aa: CASSVLDSGTSQHF
v_gene: TRBV5-5; j_gene: TRBJ2-2; d_gene: NA; abundance: NA; len: 15; CDR3nt: TGTGCCAGCAGCTTGGGTCCTACCGGCACCGGGGAGCTGTTTTTT; CDR3aa: CASSLGPTGTGELFF
v_gene: TRBV5-1; j_gene: TRBJ1-2; d_gene: TRBD1; abundance: NA; len: 15; CDR3nt: TGCGCCAGCAGCTTGGCCGACAGGGGGAACTATGGCTACACCTTC; CDR3aa: CASSLADRGNYGYTF
v_gene: TRBV5-6; j_gene: TRBJ2-7; d_gene: TRBD1; abundance: NA; len: 14; CDR3nt: TGTGCCAGCAGCCGGGACAGTGTGTGGGGCGAGCAGTACTTC; CDR3aa: CASSRDSVWGEQYF